Listed below are T cell receptor beta chains from one sample, sequenced in a study of human T cells and chemical hapten exposure. Each CDR3 protein gets one entry after TCRdb re-called the RACE reads with MiXCR. The profile covers 35,000 to 50,000 distinct CDR3 sequences, with around an eighth appearing a single time and roughly 5.7% taken by the ten largest. The input for sequencing was whole blood, taken in connection with sensitization to the hapten diphenylcyclopropenone (DPC). Receptors were obtained from a woman in her 30s with alopecia areata. Some clones in this sample may be carry-over from other donors' samples. Each CDR3 is given with its conserved first and last residue. The D gene is left open where the match is weak. The listing skips clone size in some rows; elsewhere it reads once, few, many or a size class.

TGTGCCAGCAGCTCACAGGGGGCGCTTACTGAAGCTTTCTTT,CASSSQGALTEAFF,few,TRBV7-3,TRBD1,TRBJ1-1
TGTGCCAGCAGCTTCGGAGACCCCACAGATACGCAGTATTTT,CASSFGDPTDTQYF,NA,TRBV7-7,NA,TRBJ2-3
TGTGCCAGCAGCGTAGACGCAACAGCTTCCTACGAGCAGTACTTC,CASSVDATASYEQYF,many,TRBV9,NA,TRBJ2-7
TGCAGCGTTGGACACTCTGGGGCCAACGTCCTGACTTTC,CSVGHSGANVLTF,many,TRBV29-1,NA,TRBJ2-6
TGTGCCAGCAGCGGACCGGGACTAGCGGGAGGCCGCGAGCAGTACTTC,CASSGPGLAGGREQYF,many,TRBV7-9,TRBD2,TRBJ2-7
TGTGCCAGCAGTTCCACTCGGGGCAGGTCCGAGCAGTACTTC,CASSSTRGRSEQYF,many,TRBV2,NA,TRBJ2-7
TGCAGTGCTAGGTTTAGCCTCAGGCAGCCCCAGCATTTT,CSARFSLRQPQHF,NA,TRBV20-1,NA,TRBJ1-5
TGCAGTGCTAGGCGCACTAGCGACTATGAGCAGTTCTTC,CSARRTSDYEQFF,NA,TRBV20-1,TRBD2,TRBJ2-1
TGCAGTGCTAGAGATAGGGACGATGCCAAAAACATTCAGTACTTC,CSARDRDDAKNIQYF,few,TRBV20-1,NA,TRBJ2-4
TGTGCCATCAGGGACTTACCCGGGTCGAACACTGAAGCTTTCTTT,CAIRDLPGSNTEAFF,many,TRBV10-3,NA,TRBJ1-1
TGTGCCAGCAGTTCTGAAAGATGGGGGGAAGAAGGCTACACCTTC,CASSSERWGEEGYTF,many,TRBV28,NA,TRBJ1-2
TGTGCCAGCAGCCCCGGCCATTCTAGCGACGAGCAGTACTTC,CASSPGHSSDEQYF,many,TRBV11-3,NA,TRBJ2-7
TGTGCCAGCAGCCAAGTTATGGGCAGCGTCTCTGGAAACACCATATATTTT,CASSQVMGSVSGNTIYF,many,TRBV4-2,NA,TRBJ1-3
TGTGCCAGCAGCTTATATTCGGGGGTGGCTTTCTTT,CASSLYSGVAFF,NA,TRBV11-2,NA,TRBJ1-1
TGTGCCAGCAGTACAGGGGAATATCAGCCCCAGCATTTT,CASSTGEYQPQHF,few,TRBV6-6,TRBD1,TRBJ1-5
TGCAGCGTTGTTGTAACTGGAAACAATGAGCAGTTCTTC,CSVVVTGNNEQFF,many,TRBV29-1,NA,TRBJ2-1
TGCAGCGTTGATTCGAGCAATCAGCCCCAGCATTTT,CSVDSSNQPQHF,NA,TRBV29-1,NA,TRBJ1-5
TGCGCCAGCAGCCGGTCCGTAAGCGCCGGGACAGGGGCCTACGAGCAGTACTTC,CASSRSVSAGTGAYEQYF,NA,TRBV4-1,TRBD1,TRBJ2-7
TGCGCCAGTCCTCCGGGACGTACAAAATCCGAAATCGGCGAGCAGTACTTC,CASPPGRTKSEIGEQYF,many,TRBV10-1,NA,TRBJ2-7
TGTGCCAGCAGTCTAACTAGCCACGAGCAGTACTTC,CASSLTSHEQYF,many,TRBV3-1,NA,TRBJ2-7
TGTGCCAGCAGTTTAATCAGCGAACAAGAGACCCAGTACTTC,CASSLISEQETQYF,many,TRBV27,NA,TRBJ2-5
TGTGCCAGCAGTTTAGCCCTAAACATTCAGTACTTC,CASSLALNIQYF,NA,TRBV12-3/TRBV12-4,NA,TRBJ2-4
TGCAGCGCCGATGATGGGACAGATACGCAGTATTTT,CSADDGTDTQYF,NA,TRBV29-1,NA,TRBJ2-3
TGTGCCAGCAGCTTAGCCGGCCGGGGGGAGACCCAGTACTTC,CASSLAGRGETQYF,many,TRBV7-2,NA,TRBJ2-5
TGTGCCAGCAGCGGGGGCACATTCTATGGCTACACCTTC,CASSGGTFYGYTF,NA,TRBV9,NA,TRBJ1-2
TGTGCCAGCAGCGTTCCCTCTGGGTTCTTC,CASSVPSGFF,many,TRBV5-8,NA,TRBJ2-1
TGCAGTGCTCTGGGAGACACTTGGTATGAAAAACTGTTTTTT,CSALGDTWYEKLFF,many,TRBV20-1,NA,TRBJ1-4
TGTGCCAGCAGCCCCGGGCGGTTCCGGGAGAGTGATGAGCAGTTCTTC,CASSPGRFRESDEQFF,many,TRBV5-4,NA,TRBJ2-1
TGTGCCAGCAGCGTAGTAGCGGGACCACAGTTCTTC,CASSVVAGPQFF,NA,TRBV9,TRBD2,TRBJ2-1
TGCAGTGCTAGAGATGGCCTAAAAAGCTCCTATAATTCACCCCTCCACTTT,CSARDGLKSSYNSPLHF,NA,TRBV20-1,NA,TRBJ1-6
TGTGCCAGCAGTTACACAGGGGGCACGGGAGAGCAGTACTTC,CASSYTGGTGEQYF,few,TRBV12-3/TRBV12-4,TRBD1,TRBJ2-7
TGTGCCAGCAGCCGAGGACTAGCGCAAAACAATGAGCAGTTCTTC,CASSRGLAQNNEQFF,many,TRBV7-3,TRBD2,TRBJ2-1
TGTGCCAGCAGCTCGGGACTAGCGATCCAAGAGACCCAGTACTTC,CASSSGLAIQETQYF,NA,TRBV3-1,TRBD2,TRBJ2-5
TGTGCCAGCCTTTCGGGACTAGCGGGAAGCACAGATACGCAGTATTTT,CASLSGLAGSTDTQYF,NA,TRBV6-2/TRBV6-3,TRBD2,TRBJ2-3
TGTGCCAGCAGCCTCGGACTAGCGGGAGGGCCGCCGTACTTC,CASSLGLAGGPPYF,few,TRBV3-1,TRBD2,TRBJ2-7
TGTGCCAGCAGCCCGGGACCACAAGAGACCCAGTACTTC,CASSPGPQETQYF,NA,TRBV7-3,NA,TRBJ2-5
TGTGCCAGCAGTGAGAGCGGACTAGCCAAAAACATTCAGTACTTC,CASSESGLAKNIQYF,many,TRBV2,NA,TRBJ2-4
TGTGCCAGCAGCCGACAGGACGGAAGAAACACCATATATTTT,CASSRQDGRNTIYF,many,TRBV3-1,NA,TRBJ1-3
TGTGCCAGCAGCTTGGATGGGGCCAACGTCCTGACTTTC,CASSLDGANVLTF,many,TRBV5-5,NA,TRBJ2-6
TGTGCCAGCAGAAGAGCGCGTTGGGTCACTGAAGCTTTCTTT,CASRRARWVTEAFF,NA,TRBV9,NA,TRBJ1-1